This T cell receptor beta chain comes out of a study of CD8 T cells in Susac syndrome. The CD8+ and CD4+ T cells were negatively isolated, with the TEMRA cells enriched by FACS. This CDR3 has 14 residues. CDR1 is MDHEN, CDR2 SYDVKM, per germline. The ends were cut back, 8 bases at V and 0 bases at J, with 14 bases in the middle. RNA amounts of roughly 0.45 to 1 ug underwent reverse transcription with random hexamers. TCRdb itself ran the immunoSEQ multiplex PCR reads through MiXCR, one entry per CDR3 protein. The repertoire holds around 130,000 distinct CDR3 sequences, under 95% seen once, with under 0.25% in the top ten.

The sequencing input was CD8+ T cells from PBMCs. The chain recombines TRBV28 with TRBJ2-7, with a tentative D call TRBD1 (6 bases). The sequence was collected from a human donor with multiple sclerosis. The CDR3 reads CASGFTGISYEQYF. Here the CDR3 DNA reads TGTGCCAGCGGATTTACAGGGATCTCCTACGAGCAGTACTTC. Based on the CDR3 plus reference TRBV28 and TRBJ2-7, the full variable domain is DVKVTQSSRYLVKRTGEKVFLECVQDMDHENMFWYRQDPGLGLRLIYFSYDVKMKEKGDIPEGYSVSREKKERFSLILESASTNQTSMYLCASGFTGISYEQYFGPGTRLTVT.